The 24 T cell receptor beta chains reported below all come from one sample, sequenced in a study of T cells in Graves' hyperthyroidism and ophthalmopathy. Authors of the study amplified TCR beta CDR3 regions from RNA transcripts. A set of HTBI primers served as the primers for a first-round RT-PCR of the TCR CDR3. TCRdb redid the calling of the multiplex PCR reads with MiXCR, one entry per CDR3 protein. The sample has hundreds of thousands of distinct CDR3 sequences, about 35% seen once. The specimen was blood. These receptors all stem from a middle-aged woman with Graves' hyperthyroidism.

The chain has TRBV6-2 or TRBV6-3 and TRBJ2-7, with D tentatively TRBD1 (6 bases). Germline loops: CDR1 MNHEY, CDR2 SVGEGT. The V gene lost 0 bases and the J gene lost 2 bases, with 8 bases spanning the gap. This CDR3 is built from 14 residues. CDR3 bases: TGTGCCAGCAGTTACTCGCAGGGGCCCTACGAGCAGTACTTC. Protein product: CASSYSQGPYEQYF.

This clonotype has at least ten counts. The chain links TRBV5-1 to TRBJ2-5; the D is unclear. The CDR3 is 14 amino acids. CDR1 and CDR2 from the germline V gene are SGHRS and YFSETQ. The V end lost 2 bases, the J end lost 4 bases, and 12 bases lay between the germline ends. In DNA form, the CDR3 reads TGCGCCAGCAGCTTAGCCGGAATGGGAGAGACCCAGTACTTC. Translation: CASSLAGMGETQYF.

CDR3 sequence reads: CASSSSTTPDYGYTF. In DNA form, the CDR3 reads TGTGCCAGCAGCTCCTCCACGACCCCAGACTATGGCTACACCTTC. The gene calls are TRBV7-8 and TRBJ1-2; no clear D. From germline, CDR1 is SGHVS and CDR2 FQNEAQ. V was clipped by 4 bases and J by 3 bases, with 15 bases between them. The CDR3 is 15 amino acids.

The CDR3 DNA follows: TGTGCCACAGGTAGCGGCAGGGGACAAGACACCGGGGAGCTGTTTTTT. Protein product: CATGSGRGQDTGELFF. The chain has TRBV6-1 and TRBJ2-2, with D tentatively TRBD1 or TRBD2 (6 bases each). Germline loops: CDR1 MNHNS, CDR2 SASEGT. Trimming took off 10 bases at V and 3 bases at J, with 21 bases between the two ends. The CDR3 loop spans 16 amino acids.

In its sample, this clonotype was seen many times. CDR3 sequence (DNA): TGTGCCAGCAGTGCTAGTCTCTCCTACGAGCAGTACTTC. Amino acids: CASSASLSYEQYF. The rearrangement links TRBV2 to TRBJ2-7; D uncertain. The CDR3 is 13 residues long. With 4 bases removed from V and 0 bases from J, the gap between germline ends came to 7 bases. CDR1 is SNHLY and CDR2 is FYNNEI in the germline V gene.

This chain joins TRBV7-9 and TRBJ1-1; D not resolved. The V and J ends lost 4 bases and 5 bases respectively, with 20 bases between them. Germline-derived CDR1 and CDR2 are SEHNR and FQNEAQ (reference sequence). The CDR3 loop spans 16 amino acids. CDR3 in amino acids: CASSSSLTPRSTEAFF. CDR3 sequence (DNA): TGTGCCAGCAGCTCCAGTTTGACCCCGAGAAGTACTGAAGCTTTCTTT.

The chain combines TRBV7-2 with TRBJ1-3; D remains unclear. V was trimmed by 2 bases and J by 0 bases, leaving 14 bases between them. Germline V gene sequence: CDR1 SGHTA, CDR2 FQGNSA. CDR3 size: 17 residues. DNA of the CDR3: TGTGCCAGCAGCTTACGGGCAGGAACCTTCTCTGGAAACACCATATATTTT. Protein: CASSLRAGTFSGNTIYF.

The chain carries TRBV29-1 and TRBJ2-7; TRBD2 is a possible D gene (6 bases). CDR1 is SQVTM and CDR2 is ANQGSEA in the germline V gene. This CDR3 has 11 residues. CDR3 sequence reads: CNLGTSYEQYF. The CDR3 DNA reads TGCAACCTCGGGACTTCCTACGAGCAGTACTTC.

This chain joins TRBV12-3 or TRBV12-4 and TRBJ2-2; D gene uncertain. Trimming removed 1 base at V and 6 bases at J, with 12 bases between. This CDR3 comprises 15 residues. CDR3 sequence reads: CASSLVPGGAGELFF. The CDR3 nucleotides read TGTGCCAGCAGTTTAGTTCCGGGTGGCGCCGGGGAGCTGTTTTTT.

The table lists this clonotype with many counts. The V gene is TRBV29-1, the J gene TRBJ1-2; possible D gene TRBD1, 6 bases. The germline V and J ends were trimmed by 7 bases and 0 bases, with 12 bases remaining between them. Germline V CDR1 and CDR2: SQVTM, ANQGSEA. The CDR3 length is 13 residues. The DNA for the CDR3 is TGCAGCGCGGACAGTCGAGCTAACTATGGCTACACCTTC. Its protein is CSADSRANYGYTF.

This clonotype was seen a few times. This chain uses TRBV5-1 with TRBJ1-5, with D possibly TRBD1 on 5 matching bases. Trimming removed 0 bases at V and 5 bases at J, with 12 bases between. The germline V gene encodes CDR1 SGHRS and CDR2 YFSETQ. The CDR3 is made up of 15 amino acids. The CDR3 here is CASSLGGRADQPQHF. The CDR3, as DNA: TGCGCCAGCAGCTTGGGGGGGAGGGCCGATCAGCCCCAGCATTTT.

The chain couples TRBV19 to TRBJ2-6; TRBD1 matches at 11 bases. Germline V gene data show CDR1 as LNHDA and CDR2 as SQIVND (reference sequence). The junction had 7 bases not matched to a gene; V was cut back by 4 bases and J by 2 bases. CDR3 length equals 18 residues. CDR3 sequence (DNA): TGTGCCAGTAGTAACCCCGGGACAGGGGGGGCTGGGGCCAACGTCCTGACTTTC. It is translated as CASSNPGTGGAGANVLTF.

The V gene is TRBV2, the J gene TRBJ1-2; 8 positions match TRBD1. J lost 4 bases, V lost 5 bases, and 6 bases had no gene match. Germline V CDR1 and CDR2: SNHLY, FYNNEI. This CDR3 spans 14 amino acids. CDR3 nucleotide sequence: TGTGCCAGCAGTTCCGGGGACAGGTCCTATGGCTACACCTTC. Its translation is CASSSGDRSYGYTF.

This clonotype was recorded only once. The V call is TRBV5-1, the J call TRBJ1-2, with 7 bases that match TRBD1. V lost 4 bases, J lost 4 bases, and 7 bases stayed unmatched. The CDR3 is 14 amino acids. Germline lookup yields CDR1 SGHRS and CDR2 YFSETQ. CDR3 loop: CASSPGQNFYGYTF. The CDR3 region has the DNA TGCGCCAGCAGCCCGGGACAGAACTTCTATGGCTACACCTTC.

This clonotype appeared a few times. CDR3 residues: CATQGNRVAYEQYF. The CDR3 coding sequence is TGTGCCACCCAAGGAAACCGGGTCGCCTACGAGCAGTACTTC. V and J are TRBV7-9 and TRBJ2-7, with unresolved D. V was trimmed by 10 bases and J by 2 bases, leaving 18 bases between them. This CDR3 comprises 14 residues. CDR1 and CDR2 (germline): SEHNR, FQNEAQ (reference sequence).

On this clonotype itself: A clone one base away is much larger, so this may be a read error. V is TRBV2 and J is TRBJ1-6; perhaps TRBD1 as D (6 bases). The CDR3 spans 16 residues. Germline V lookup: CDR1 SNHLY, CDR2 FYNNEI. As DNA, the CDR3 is TGTGCCAGCAGACAGGGTTTAAGCTCCTATAATACACCCCTCCACTTT. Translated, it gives CASRQGLSSYNTPLHF.

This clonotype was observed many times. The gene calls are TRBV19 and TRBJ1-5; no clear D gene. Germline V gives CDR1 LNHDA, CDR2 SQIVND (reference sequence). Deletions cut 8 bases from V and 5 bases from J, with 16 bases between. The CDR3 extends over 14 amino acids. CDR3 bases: TGTGCCAGTGCGGCGGCGGGGAGGGATCAGCCCCAGCATTTT. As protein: CASAAAGRDQPQHF.

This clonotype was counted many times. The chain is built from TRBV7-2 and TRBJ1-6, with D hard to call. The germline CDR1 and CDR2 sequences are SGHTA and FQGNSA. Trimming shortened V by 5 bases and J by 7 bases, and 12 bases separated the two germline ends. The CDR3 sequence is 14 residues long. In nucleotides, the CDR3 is TGTGCCAGCAGCCCAAGGACGGCAAATTCACCCCTCCACTTT. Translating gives CASSPRTANSPLHF.

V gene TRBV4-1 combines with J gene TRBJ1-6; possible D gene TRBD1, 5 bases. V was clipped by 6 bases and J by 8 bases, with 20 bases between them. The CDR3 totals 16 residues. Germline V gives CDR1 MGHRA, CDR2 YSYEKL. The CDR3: CASSPLGSGGYSPLHF. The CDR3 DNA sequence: TGCGCCAGCAGTCCTTTGGGGAGCGGGGGTTATTCACCCCTCCACTTT.

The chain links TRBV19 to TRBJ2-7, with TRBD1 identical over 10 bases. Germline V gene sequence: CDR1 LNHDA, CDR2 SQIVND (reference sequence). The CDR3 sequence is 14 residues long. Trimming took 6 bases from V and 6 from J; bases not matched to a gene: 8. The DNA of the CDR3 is TGTGCCAGTAGCCCCGGGACAGGGGTCCTCGAGCAGTACTTC. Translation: CASSPGTGVLEQYF.

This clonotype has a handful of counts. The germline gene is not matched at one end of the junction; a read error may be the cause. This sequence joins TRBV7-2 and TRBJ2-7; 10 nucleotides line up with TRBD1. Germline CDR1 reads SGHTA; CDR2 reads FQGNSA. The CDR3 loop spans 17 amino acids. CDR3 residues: CASSFPPTGGSAYGQYF. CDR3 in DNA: TGTGCCAGCAGCTTCCCCCCGACAGGGGGCTCCGCCTACGGGCAGTACTTC.

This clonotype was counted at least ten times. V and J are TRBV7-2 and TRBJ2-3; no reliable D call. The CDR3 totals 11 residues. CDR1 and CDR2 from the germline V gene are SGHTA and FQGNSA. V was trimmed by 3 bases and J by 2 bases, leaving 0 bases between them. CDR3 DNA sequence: TGTGCCAGCAGCTTCACAGATACGCAGTATTTT. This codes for CASSFTDTQYF.

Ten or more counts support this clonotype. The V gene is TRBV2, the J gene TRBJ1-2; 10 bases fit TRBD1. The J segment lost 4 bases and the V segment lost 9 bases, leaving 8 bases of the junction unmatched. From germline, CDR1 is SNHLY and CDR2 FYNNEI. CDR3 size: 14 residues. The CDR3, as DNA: TGTGCCAGTGCTCCGACAGGGGGCTTCTATGGCTACACCTTC. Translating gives CASAPTGGFYGYTF.

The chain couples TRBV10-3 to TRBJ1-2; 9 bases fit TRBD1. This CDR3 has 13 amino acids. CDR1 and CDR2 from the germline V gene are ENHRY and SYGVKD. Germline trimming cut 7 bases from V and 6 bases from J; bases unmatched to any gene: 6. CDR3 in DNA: TGTGCCATCACCGCGGGACAGGGCGATGGCTACACCTTC. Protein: CAITAGQGDGYTF.